The subject of this entry is one TCR beta chain. The sample comes from a study of control samples from healthy donors and cancer patients. Sequencing was performed with immunoSEQ multiplex PCR; in TCRdb, only in-frame clones are kept and a portion is missing. This sample has over 200,000 clones, with about four fifths found just once. V dropped 4 bases and J dropped 0 bases, with 13 bases sitting between them. CDR1 is SGHNT, CDR2 YYREEE, per germline (reference sequence). The CDR3 sequence is 15 residues long. The TCR sequence derives from a woman between 55 and 75 years old with lung cancer. Material for sequencing was PBMCs. This chain joins TRBV5-4 and TRBJ1-1; D is ambiguous. In nucleotides, the CDR3 is TGTGCCAGCAGCGCGGCCCAGAATTTGAACACTGAAGCTTTCTTT. Amino acid sequence: CASSAAQNLNTEAFF.